This T cell receptor beta chain was observed in a study of shared clonotypes between healthy human individuals. Study details: A couple of women and three men aged 18 to 49 made up the donors. General observations from the study: Represented diversity (both genetic and exposure-history) was limited by the small number of donors.

In the case of this clone: The target antigen is unknown.

Genomic DNA belonging to each subset was distributed in equal measure over several immunoSEQ plates. This table comes from immunoSEQ multiplex PCR, and its TCRdb copy is limited to in-frame clones, with some not included. The sample includes 640,000 or so clones, approximately 79% of them seen just once. The CDR3 contains 15 residues. Germline loops: CDR1 WSHSY, CDR2 SAAADI. The V end lost 0 bases, the J end lost 4 bases, and 10 bases lay between the germline ends. This chain joins TRBV10-2 and TRBJ1-5; D is unresolved. This receptor was obtained from a woman in her 30s in good health. Input material: memory CD4+ T cells sorted from blood. Subset denoted: CD45RA-negative fraction. Here the CDR3 DNA reads TGCGCCAGCAGTGAGTCAGATCCCGAGAATCAGCCCCAGCATTTT. Its protein product is CASSESDPENQPQHF.